Here is one TCR beta chain with its context. Its antigen is not known. This sample is part of a study of follicular helper T cells after annual influenza vaccination. The CDR3 length is 15 residues. V lost 0 bases to trimming and J lost 8 bases, with 16 bases between them. CDR1 and CDR2 from the germline V gene are GTSNPN and SVGIG (reference sequence). Noted time point: 2015-2016 season, pre-vaccination. ICOS+CD38+ and ICOS-CD38- fractions were sorted from non-naive CD4+CXCR5+PD-1+ cells. Whole-study findings and limits: Each annual vaccination recalled recurring oligoclonal ICOS+CD38+ cTfh clonotypes. Change in circulating plasmablasts correlated with ICOS+CD38+ cTfh clonality change.

Survey level resolution was used for TCRB sequencing. Assay used: immunoSEQ multiplex PCR; TCRdb lists only in-frame clones, some missing. Of 9,000 to 10,000 clones listed, 85% to 90% were seen once; the top ten hold 0.45% to 0.5%. Sequencing was performed on CXCR5+ CD38- circulating T follicular helper cells from blood, taken on the day of influenza vaccination. This sample's subset: circulating Tfh, non-naive CD4+CXCR5+PD-1+ (ICOS+CD38+ or ICOS-CD38-). The J gene is TRBJ1-4, the V gene TRBV30; weak D call: TRBD1 (6 bases). The source is an adult who received the influenza vaccine. CDR3 amino acids: CAWSVQQGGGEKLFF. The DNA of the CDR3 is TGTGCCTGGAGTGTACAACAGGGTGGAGGCGAAAAACTGTTTTTT.